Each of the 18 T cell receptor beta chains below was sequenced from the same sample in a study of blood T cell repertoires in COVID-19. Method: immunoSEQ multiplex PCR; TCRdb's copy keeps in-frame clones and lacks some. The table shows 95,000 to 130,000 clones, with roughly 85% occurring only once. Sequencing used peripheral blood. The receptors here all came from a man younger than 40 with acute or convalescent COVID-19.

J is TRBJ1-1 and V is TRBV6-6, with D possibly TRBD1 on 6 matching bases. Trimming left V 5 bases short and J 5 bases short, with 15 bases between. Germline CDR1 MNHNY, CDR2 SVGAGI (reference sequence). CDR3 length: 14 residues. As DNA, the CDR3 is TGTGCCAGCAGTCCACAGGGAAGGCGGACTGAAGCTTTCTTT. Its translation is CASSPQGRRTEAFF.

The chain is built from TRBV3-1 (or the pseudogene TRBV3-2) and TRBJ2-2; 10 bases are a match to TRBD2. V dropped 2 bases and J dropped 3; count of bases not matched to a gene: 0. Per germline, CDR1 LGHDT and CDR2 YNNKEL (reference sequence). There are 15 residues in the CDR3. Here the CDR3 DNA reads TGTGCCAGCAGCCAAACTAGCGGGGACACCGGGGAGCTGTTTTTT. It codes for CASSQTSGDTGELFF.

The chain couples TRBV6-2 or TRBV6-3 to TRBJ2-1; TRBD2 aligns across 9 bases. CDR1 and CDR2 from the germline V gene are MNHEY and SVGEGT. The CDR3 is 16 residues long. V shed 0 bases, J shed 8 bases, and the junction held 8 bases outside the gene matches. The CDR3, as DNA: TGTGCCAGCAGTTACTCGGCGGGAGGGGGTCCCGATGAGCAGTTCTTC. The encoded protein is CASSYSAGGGPDEQFF.

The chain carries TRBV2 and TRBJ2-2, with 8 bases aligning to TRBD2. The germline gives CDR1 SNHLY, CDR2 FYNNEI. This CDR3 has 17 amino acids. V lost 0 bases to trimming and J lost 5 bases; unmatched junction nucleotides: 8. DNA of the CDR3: TGTGCCAGCAGTGAAGCGGGGATCGCGGGGGGAACCGGGGAGCTGTTTTTT. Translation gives CASSEAGIAGGTGELFF. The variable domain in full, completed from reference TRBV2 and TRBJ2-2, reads EPEVTQTPSHQVTQMGQEVILRCVPISNHLYFYWYRQILGQKVEFLVSFYNNEISEKSEIFDDQFSVERPDGSNFTLKIRSTKLEDSAMYFCASSEAGIAGGTGELFFGEGSRLTVL.

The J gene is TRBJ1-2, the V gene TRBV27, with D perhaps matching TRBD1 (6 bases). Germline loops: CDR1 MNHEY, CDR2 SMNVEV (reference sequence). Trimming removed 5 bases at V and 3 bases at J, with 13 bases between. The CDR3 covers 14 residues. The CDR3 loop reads CASSPLGGDYGYTF. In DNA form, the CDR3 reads TGTGCCAGCAGTCCGCTAGGGGGAGACTATGGCTACACCTTC.

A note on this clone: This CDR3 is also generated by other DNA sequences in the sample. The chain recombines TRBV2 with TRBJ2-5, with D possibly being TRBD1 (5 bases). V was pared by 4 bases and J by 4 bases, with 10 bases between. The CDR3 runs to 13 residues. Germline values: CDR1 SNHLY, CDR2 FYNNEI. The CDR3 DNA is TGTGCCAGCAGTGCGGCAAGGGGAGAGACCCAGTACTTC. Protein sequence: CASSAARGETQYF. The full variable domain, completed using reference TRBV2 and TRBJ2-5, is EPEVTQTPSHQVTQMGQEVILRCVPISNHLYFYWYRQILGQKVEFLVSFYNNEISEKSEIFDDQFSVERPDGSNFTLKIRSTKLEDSAMYFCASSAARGETQYFGPGTRLLVL.

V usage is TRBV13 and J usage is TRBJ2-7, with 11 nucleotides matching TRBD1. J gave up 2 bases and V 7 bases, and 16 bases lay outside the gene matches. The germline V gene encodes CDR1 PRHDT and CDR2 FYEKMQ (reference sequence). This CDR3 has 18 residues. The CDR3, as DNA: TGTGCCAGCACCCTTCGGACAGGGGGCGCTCCCCATGCCTACGAGCAGTACGTC. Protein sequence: CASTLRTGGAPHAYEQYV.

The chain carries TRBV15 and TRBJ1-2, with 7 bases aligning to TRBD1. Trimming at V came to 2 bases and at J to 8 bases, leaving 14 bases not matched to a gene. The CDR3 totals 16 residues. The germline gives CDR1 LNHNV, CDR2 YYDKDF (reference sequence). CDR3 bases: TGTGCCACCAGCAGACCCCCAGTACAGGGGATAGGCGGCTACACCTTC. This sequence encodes CATSRPPVQGIGGYTF.

This CDR3 is CASSIRTQETQYF. Written as DNA, the CDR3 is TGTGCCAGTAGTATTAGAACCCAAGAGACCCAGTACTTC. The chain links TRBV19 to TRBJ2-5; D is unresolved. Trimming cost V 3 bases and J 1 base, with 6 bases left between them. The CDR3 runs 13 residues. Germline V CDR1 and CDR2: LNHDA, SQIVND (reference sequence).

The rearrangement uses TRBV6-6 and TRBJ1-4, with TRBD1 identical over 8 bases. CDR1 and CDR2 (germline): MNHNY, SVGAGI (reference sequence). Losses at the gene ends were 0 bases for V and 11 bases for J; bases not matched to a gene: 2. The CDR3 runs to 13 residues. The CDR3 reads CASSYSTGEKLFF. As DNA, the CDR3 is TGTGCCAGCAGTTACTCGACAGGGGAGAAACTGTTTTTT.

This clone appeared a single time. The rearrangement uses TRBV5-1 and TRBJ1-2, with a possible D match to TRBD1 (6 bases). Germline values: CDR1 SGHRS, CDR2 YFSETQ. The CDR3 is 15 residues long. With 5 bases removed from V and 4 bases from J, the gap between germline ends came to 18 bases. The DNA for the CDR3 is TGCGCCAGCAGGTTCCTAACAGGGAGCACCTATGGCTACACCTTC. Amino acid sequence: CASRFLTGSTYGYTF.

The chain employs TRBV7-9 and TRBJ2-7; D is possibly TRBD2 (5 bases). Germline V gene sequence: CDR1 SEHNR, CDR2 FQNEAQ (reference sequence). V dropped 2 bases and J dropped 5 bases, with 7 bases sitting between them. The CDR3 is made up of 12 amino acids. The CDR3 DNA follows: TGTGCCAGCAGCTTATCGAGGGACGAGCAGTACTTC. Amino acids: CASSLSRDEQYF.

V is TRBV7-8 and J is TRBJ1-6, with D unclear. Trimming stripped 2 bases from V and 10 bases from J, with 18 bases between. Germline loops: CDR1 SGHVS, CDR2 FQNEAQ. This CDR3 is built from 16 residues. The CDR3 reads CASSLKGEASWSPLHF. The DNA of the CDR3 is TGTGCCAGCAGCTTAAAGGGAGAGGCCTCCTGGTCACCCCTCCACTTT.

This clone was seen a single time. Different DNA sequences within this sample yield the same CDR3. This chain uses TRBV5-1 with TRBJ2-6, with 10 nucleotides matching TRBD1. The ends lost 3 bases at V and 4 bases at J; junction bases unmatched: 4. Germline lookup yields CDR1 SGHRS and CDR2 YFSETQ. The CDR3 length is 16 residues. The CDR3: CASSWTGGGGANVLTF. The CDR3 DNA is TGCGCCAGCAGCTGGACAGGGGGTGGGGGGGCCAACGTCCTGACTTTC.

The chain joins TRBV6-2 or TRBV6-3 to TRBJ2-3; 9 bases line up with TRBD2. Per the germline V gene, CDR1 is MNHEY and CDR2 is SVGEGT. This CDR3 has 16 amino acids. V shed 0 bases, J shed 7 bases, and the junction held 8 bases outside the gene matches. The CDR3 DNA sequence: TGTGCCAGCAGTTACTCCGGTAGCGGGAGTTGGAATACGCAGTATTTT. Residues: CASSYSGSGSWNTQYF.

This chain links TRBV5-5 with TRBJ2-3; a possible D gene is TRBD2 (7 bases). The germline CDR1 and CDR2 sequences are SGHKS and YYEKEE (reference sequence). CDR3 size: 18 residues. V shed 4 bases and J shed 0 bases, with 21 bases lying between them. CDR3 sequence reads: CASSLRGLAATSTDTQYF. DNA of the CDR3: TGTGCCAGCAGCCTCCGGGGGCTAGCGGCCACTAGCACAGATACGCAGTATTTT.

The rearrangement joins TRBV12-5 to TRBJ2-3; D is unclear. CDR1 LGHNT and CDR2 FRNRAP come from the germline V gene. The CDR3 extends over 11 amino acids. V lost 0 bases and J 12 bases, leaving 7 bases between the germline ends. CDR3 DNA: TGTGCTAGTGGTTTGGTAGTAGATCAGTATTTT. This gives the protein CASGLVVDQYF.

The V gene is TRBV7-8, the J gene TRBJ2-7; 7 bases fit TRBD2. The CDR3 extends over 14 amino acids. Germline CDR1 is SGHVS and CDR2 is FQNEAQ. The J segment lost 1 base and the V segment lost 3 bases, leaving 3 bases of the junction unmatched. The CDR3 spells CASSFLSGSYEQYV. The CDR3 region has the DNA TGTGCCAGCAGCTTCCTTAGCGGGTCCTACGAGCAGTACGTC.